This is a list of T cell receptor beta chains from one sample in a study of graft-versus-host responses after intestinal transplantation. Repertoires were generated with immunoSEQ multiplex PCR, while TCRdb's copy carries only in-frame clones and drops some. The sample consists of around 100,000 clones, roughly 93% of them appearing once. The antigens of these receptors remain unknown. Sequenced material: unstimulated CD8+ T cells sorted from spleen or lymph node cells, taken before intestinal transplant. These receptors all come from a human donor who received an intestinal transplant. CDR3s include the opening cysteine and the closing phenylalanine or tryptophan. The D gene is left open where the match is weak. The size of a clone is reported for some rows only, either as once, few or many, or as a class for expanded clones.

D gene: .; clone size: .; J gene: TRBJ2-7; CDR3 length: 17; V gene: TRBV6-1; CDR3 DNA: TGTGCCAGCAGTGAATACGAACGTGGAAGCGGTAATTACGAGCAGTACTTC; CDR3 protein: CASSEYERGSGNYEQYF
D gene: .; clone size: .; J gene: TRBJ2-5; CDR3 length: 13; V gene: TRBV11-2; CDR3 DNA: TGTGCCAGCAGCCTACCCCCTTGGGAGACCCAGTACTTC; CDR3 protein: CASSLPPWETQYF
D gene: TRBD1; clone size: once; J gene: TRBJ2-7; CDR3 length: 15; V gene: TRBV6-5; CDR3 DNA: TGTGCCAGCAGTGGGGGTGACAGGGTCGTAAACGAGCAGTACTTC; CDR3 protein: CASSGGDRVVNEQYF
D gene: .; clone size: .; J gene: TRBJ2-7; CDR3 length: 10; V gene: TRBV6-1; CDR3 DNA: TGTGCCAGCAGTGAACCCGAGCAGTACTTC; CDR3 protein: CASSEPEQYF
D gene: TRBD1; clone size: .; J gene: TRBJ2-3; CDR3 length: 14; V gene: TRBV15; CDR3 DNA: TGTGCCACCAGCGGGACAGGGGGCACAGATACGCAGTATTTT; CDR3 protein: CATSGTGGTDTQYF
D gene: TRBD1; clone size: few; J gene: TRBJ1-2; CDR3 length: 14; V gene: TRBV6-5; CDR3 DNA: TGTGCCAGCAGTTTAGGACAGGTCGGGAACGGCTACACCTTC; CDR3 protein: CASSLGQVGNGYTF
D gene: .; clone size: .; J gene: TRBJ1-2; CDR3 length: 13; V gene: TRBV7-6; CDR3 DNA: TGTGCCAGCAGCCCGGGGGTAGACTATGGCTACACCTTC; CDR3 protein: CASSPGVDYGYTF
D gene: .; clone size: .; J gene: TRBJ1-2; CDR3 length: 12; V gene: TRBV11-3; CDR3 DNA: TGTGCCAGCAGCTTAGTGGGGTATGGCTACACCTTC; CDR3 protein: CASSLVGYGYTF
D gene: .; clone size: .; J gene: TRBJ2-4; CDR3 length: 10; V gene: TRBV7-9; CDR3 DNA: TGTGCCAGCAGACCAAACATTCAGTACTTC; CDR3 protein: CASRPNIQYF
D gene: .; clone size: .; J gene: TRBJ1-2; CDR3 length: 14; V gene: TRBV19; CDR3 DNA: TGTGCCAGTAGCCTACAGGCCTCTAACTATGGCTACACCTTC; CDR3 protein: CASSLQASNYGYTF
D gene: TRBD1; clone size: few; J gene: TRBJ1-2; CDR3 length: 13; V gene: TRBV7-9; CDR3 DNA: TGTGCCAGCAGCTCGGGACAGGGGAGTGGCTACACCTTC; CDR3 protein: CASSSGQGSGYTF
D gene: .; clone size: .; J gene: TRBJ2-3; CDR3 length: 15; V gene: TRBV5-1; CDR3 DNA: TGCGCCAGCAGCTTCACGGACAGAAGCACAGATACGCAGTATTTT; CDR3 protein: CASSFTDRSTDTQYF
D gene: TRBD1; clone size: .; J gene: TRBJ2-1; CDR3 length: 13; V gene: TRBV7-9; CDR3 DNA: TGTGCCAGCAGCTCGACAGGGGACAATGAGCAGTTCTTC; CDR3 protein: CASSSTGDNEQFF
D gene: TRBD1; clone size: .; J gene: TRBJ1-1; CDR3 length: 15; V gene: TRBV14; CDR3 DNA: TGTGCCAGCAGCCCCCGGACAGGGGGCGGAGGTGAAGCTTTCTTT; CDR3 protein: CASSPRTGGGGEAFF
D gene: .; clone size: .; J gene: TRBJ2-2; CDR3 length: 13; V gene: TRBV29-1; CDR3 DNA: TGCAGCGTTGAAGATCCCTACGGCGGGGAGCTGTTTTTT; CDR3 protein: CSVEDPYGGELFF
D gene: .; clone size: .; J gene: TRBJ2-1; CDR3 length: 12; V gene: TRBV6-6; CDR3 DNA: TGTGCCAGCAGTCACGGGGGAGGTGAGCAGTTCTTC; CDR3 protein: CASSHGGGEQFF
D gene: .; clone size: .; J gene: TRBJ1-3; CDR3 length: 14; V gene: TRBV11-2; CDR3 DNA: TGTGCCAGCAGCCGACCGGGCCCGGGAAACACCATATATTTT; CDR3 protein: CASSRPGPGNTIYF
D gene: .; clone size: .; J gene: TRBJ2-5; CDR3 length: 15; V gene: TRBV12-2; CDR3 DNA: TGTGCAAGTCGCTCTAAGCGGGGGGGCCTTGAGACCCAGTACTTC; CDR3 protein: CASRSKRGGLETQYF
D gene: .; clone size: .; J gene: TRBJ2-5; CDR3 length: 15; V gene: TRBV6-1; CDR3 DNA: TGTGCCAGCAGTGAAGGGACAGCCACCCAAGAGACCCAGTACTTC; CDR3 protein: CASSEGTATQETQYF
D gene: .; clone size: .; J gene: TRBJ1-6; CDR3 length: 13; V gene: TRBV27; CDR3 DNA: TGTGCCAGCAGTGACAATTTGGATTCACCCCTCCACTTT; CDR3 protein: CASSDNLDSPLHF
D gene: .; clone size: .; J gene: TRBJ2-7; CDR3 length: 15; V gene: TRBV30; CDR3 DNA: TGTGCCTGGAGTAACGGTGGCTTCAGCTCCTACGAGCAGTACTTC; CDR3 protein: CAWSNGGFSSYEQYF
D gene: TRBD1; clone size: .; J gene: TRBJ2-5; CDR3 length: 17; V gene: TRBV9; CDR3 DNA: TGTGCCAGCAGCTTTTCCGGGACAGGGCCTCCGAGAGAGACCCAGTACTTC; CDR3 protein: CASSFSGTGPPRETQYF
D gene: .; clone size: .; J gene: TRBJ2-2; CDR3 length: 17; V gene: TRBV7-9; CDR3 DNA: TGTGCCAGCAGCCCCCTCTGGGGTGTAAGTCCGACCGGGGAGCTGTTTTTT; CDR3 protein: CASSPLWGVSPTGELFF
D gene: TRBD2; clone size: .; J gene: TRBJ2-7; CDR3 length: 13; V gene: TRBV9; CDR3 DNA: TGTGCCAGCAGCGGCGGGGGGACCTACGAGCAGTACTTC; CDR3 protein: CASSGGGTYEQYF
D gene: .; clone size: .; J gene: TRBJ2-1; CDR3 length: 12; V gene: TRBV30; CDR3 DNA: TGTGCCTGGAGTGTAGCTCCCAGAATGCCTTTCTTC; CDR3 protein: CAWSVAPRMPFF
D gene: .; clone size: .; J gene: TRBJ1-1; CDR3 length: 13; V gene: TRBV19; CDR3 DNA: TGTGCCAGTAGTTACGGGATATCCACTGAAGCTTTCTTT; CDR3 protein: CASSYGISTEAFF
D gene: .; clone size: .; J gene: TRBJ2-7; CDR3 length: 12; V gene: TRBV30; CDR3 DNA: TGTGCCTGGAGTGTAGGGGGAGGGGAGCAGTACTTC; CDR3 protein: CAWSVGGGEQYF
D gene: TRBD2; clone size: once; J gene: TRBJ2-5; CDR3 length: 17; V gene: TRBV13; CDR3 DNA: TGTGCCAGCAGCTTTCAAAGGACCGGACTAGCATGGGAGACCCAGTACTTC; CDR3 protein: CASSFQRTGLAWETQYF
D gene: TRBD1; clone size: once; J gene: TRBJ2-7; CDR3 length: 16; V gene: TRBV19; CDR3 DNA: TGTGCCAGTAGTTTATGGACAGGTTCCAGCTCCTACGAGCAGTACTTC; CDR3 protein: CASSLWTGSSSYEQYF
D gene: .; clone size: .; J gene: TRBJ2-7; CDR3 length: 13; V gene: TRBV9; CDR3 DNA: TGTGCCAGCAGCGGAGAGAGTTCCTACGAGCAGTACTTC; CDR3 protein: CASSGESSYEQYF
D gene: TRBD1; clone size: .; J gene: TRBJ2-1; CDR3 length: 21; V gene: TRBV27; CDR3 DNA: TGTGCCAGCAGTTTATTGACCGTAGGGACAGGGGGCTTTATATCCTACAATGAGCAGTTCTTC; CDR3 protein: CASSLLTVGTGGFISYNEQFF
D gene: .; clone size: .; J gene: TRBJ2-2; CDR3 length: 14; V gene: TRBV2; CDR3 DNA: TGTGCCAGCACCCTCCAGTTCAACACCGGGGAGCTGTTTTTT; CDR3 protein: CASTLQFNTGELFF
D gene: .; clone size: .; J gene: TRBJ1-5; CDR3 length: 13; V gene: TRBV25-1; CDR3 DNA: TGTGCCAGCGGAGGGGAGGGCAATCAGCCCCAGCATTTT; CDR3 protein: CASGGEGNQPQHF
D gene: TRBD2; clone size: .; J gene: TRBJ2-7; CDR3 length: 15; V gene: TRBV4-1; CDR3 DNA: TGCGCCAGCAGCCAACTAGCGGGGGCACCCTACGAGCAGTACTTC; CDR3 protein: CASSQLAGAPYEQYF
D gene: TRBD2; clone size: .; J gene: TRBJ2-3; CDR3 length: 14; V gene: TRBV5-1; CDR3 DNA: TGCGCCAGCGAACTAGCGGGGGGCACAGATACGCAGTATTTT; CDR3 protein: CASELAGGTDTQYF
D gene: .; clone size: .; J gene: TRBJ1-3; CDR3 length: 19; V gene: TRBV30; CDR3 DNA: TGTGCCTGGAGTGGACCCCCCCTGCTAACAGGCTCGGGTGGAAACACCATATATTTT; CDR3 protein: CAWSGPPLLTGSGGNTIYF
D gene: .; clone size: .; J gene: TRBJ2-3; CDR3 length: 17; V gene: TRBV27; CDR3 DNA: TGTGCCAGCAGTCCCTTCCCCCGGAGGGGAGACACAGATACGCAGTATTTT; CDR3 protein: CASSPFPRRGDTDTQYF
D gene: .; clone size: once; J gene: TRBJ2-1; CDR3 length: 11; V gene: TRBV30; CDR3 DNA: TGTGCCTGGAGTGTAGGCGATGAGCAGTTCTTC; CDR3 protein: CAWSVGDEQFF
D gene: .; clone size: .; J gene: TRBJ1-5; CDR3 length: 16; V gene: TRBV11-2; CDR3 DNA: TGTGCCAGCAGCCGAACCTCCGGGGCAGGAGATCAGCCCCAGCATTTT; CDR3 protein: CASSRTSGAGDQPQHF
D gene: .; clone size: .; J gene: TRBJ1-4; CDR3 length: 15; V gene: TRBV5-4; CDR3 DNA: TGTGCCAGCAGCTTGGGTCGGGCCACTAATGAAAAACTGTTTTTT; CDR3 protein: CASSLGRATNEKLFF
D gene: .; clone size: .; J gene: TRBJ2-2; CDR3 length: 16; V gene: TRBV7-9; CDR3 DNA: TGTGCCAGCAGCTTAGGTCTCGGGGGCTACACCGGGGAGCTGTTTTTT; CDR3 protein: CASSLGLGGYTGELFF
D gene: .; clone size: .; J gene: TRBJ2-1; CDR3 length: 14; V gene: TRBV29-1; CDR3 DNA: TGCAGCGGTCAAGGGGCCACACCCTACAATGAGCAGTTCTTC; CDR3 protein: CSGQGATPYNEQFF
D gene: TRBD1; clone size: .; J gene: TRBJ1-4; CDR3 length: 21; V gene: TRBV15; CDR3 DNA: TGTGCCACCAGCAGAGATCTGTCGCGGACAGGGTCAGATGGTCCTAATGAAAAACTGTTTTTT; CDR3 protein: CATSRDLSRTGSDGPNEKLFF
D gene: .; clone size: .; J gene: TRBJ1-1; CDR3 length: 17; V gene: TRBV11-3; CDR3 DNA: TGTGCCAGCAGCTTAAGTCTTTGTGGGGCGGGGAACACTGAAGCTTTCTTT; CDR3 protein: CASSLSLCGAGNTEAFF
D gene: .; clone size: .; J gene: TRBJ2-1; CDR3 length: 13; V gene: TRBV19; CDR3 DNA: TGTGCCAGTAGTCCTTCAGGTCTAAATGAGCAGTTCTTC; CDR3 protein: CASSPSGLNEQFF
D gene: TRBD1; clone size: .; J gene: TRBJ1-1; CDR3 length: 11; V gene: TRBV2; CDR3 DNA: TGTGCCAGCAGCCGGGACAGCAAAGCTTTCTTT; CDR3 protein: CASSRDSKAFF
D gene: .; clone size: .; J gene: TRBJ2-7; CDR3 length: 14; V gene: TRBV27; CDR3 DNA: TGTGCCAGCAGTTTAGGAGTCGGAACACACGAGCAGTACTTC; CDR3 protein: CASSLGVGTHEQYF
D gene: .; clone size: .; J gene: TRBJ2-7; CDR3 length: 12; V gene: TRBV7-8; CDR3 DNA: TGTGCCAGCAGCTTTGCAGGGTACGAGCAGTACTTC; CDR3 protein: CASSFAGYEQYF
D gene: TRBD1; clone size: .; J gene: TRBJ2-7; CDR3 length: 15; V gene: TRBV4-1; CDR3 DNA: TGCGCCAGCAGCCTAGTGACAGGGGGCTCCTACGAGCAGTACTTC; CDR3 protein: CASSLVTGGSYEQYF
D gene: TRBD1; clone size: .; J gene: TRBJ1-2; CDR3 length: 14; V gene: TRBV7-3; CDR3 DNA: TGTGCCAGCAGCTTATCCGGACAGGGGGATGGCTACACCTTC; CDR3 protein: CASSLSGQGDGYTF
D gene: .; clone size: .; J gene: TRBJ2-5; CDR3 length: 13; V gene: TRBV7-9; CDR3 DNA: TGTGCCAGCAGCGGGATACTACAAGAGACCCAGTACTTC; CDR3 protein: CASSGILQETQYF
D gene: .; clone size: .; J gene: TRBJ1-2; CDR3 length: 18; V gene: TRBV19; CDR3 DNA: TGTGCCAGTAGCACTGGCCGGGACACAGAATTAGCTAACTATGGCTACACCTTC; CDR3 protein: CASSTGRDTELANYGYTF